The source of this T cell receptor beta chain is a study of blood T cells in healthy people across ages. General study points: Diversity was higher, and naive CD4+ cells more numerous, in long-lived donors than in aged donors. Estimates based on one million T cells were treated as lower bounds.

The total RNA that was extracted per sample amounted to at least 5 micrograms. The authors ran a second PCR of about 6 to 11 cycles using a sample-barcoded 5' primer and a J-beta primer mix. In TCRdb, the 5' RACE reads were re-called with MiXCR into one record per CDR3 protein. The sample shows more than 550,000 distinct CDR3 sequences, 20% to 25% of them seen only once. This clonotype was counted a few times. The antigen remains undetermined. The sequence came from a man in his 70s in good health. Sequencing was carried out using blood.

CDR3 DNA: TGTGCCACCAGTGATTCCAACAACAGGGCTGCCCAAGAGACCCAGTACTTC. Its translation: CATSDSNNRAAQETQYF. The chain uses TRBV24-1 and TRBJ2-5; D may be TRBD1 (6 bases). This CDR3 contains 17 residues. V shed 2 bases and J shed 1 base, with 16 bases lying between them. CDR1 is KGHDR and CDR2 is SFDVKD in the germline V gene.